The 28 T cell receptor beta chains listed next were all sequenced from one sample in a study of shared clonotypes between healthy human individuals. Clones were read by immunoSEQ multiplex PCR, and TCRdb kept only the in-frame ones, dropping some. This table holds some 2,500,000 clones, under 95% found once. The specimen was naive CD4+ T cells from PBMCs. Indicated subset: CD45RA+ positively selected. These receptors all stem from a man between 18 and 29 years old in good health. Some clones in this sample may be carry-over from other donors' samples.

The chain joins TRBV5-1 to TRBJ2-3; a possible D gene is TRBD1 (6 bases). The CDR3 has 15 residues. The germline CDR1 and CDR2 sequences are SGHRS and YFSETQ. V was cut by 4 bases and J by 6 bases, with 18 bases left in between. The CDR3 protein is CASSLGQPGRDTQYF. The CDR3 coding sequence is TGCGCCAGCAGCCTGGGACAACCCGGCAGGGATACGCAGTATTTT.

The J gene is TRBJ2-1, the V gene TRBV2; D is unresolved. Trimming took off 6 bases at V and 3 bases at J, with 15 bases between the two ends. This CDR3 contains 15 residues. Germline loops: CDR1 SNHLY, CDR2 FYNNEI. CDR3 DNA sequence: TGTGCCAGCAGCCACGGGCCCCGTAACTACAATGAGCAGTTCTTC. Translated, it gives CASSHGPRNYNEQFF.

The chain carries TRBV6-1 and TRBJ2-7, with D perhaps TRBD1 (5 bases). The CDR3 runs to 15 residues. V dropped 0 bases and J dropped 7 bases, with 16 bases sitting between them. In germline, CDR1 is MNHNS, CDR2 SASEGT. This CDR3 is CASSEARQGGREQYF. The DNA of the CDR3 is TGTGCCAGCAGTGAAGCTAGGCAGGGCGGACGGGAGCAGTACTTC.

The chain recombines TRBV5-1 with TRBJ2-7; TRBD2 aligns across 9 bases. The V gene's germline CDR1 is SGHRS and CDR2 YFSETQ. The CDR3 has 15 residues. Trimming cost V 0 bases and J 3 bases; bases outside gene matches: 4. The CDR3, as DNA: TGCGCCAGCAGCTTGGCCGGGACTAGCAACTACGAGCAGTACTTC. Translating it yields CASSLAGTSNYEQYF.

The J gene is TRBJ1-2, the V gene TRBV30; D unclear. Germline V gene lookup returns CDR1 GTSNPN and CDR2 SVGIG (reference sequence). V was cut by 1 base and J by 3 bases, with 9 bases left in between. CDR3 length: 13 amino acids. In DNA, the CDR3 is TGTGCCTGGAGTGGGCGGCCGCACTATGGCTACACCTTC. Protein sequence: CAWSGRPHYGYTF.

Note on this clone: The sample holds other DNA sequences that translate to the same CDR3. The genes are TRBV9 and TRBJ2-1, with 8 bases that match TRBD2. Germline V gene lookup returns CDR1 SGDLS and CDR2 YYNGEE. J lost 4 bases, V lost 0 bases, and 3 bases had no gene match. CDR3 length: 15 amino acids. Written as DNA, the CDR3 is TGTGCCAGCAGCGTAGCACTAGCGGTTTACAATGAGCAGTTCTTC. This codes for CASSVALAVYNEQFF.

In nucleotides, the CDR3 is TGTGCCAGCAGCAGGGACATTAATCAGCCCCAGCATTTT. Its translation: CASSRDINQPQHF. This chain links TRBV7-2 with TRBJ1-5; D is perhaps TRBD1 (6 bases). V lost 5 bases to trimming and J lost 4 bases, with 9 bases between them. The CDR3 consists of 13 residues. In germline, CDR1 is SGHTA, CDR2 FQGNSA. Supplemented by reference TRBV7-2 and TRBJ1-5, the full variable domain reads GAGVSQSPSNKVTEKGKDVELRCDPISGHTALYWYRQSLGQGLEFLIYFQGNSAPDKSGLPSDRFSAERTGGSVSTLTIQRTQQEDSAVYLCASSRDINQPQHFGDGTRLSIL.

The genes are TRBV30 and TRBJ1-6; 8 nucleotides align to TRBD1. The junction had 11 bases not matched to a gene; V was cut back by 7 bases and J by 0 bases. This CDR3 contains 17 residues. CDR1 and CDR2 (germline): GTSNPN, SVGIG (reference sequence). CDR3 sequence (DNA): TGTGCCTCCGCACGGACAGGGACGAGCTCCTATAATTCACCCCTCCACTTT. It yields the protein CASARTGTSSYNSPLHF. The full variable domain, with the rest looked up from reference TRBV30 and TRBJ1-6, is SQTIHQWPATLVQPVGSPLSLECTVEGTSNPNLYWYRQAAGRGLQLLFYSVGIGQISSEVPQNLSASRPQDRQFILSSKKLLLSDSGFYLCASARTGTSSYNSPLHFGNGTRLTVT.

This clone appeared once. The CDR3 sequence is CASSVDGLHAYEQYF. The CDR3 DNA sequence: TGTGCCAGCAGCGTAGATGGACTCCATGCCTACGAGCAGTACTTC. The gene calls are TRBV9 and TRBJ2-7, with D perhaps matching TRBD2 (5 bases). Germline V CDR1 and CDR2: SGDLS, YYNGEE. The CDR3 has 15 residues. V dropped 0 bases and J dropped 2 bases, with 12 bases sitting between them.

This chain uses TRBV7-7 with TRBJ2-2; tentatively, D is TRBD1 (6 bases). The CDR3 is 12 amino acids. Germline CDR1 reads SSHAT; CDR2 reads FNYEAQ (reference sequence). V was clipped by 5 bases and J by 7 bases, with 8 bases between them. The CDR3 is CASSPQGGELFF. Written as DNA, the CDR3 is TGTGCCAGCAGCCCACAGGGCGGGGAGCTGTTTTTT. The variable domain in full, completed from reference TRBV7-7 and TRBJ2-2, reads GAGVSQSPRYKVTKRGQDVTLRCDPISSHATLYWYQQALGQGPEFLTYFNYEAQPDKSGLPSDRFSAERPEGSISTLTIQRTEQRDSAMYRCASSPQGGELFFGEGSRLTVL.

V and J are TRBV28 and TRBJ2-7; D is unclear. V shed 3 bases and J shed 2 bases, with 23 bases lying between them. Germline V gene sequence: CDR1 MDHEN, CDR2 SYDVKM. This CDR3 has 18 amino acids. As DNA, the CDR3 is TGTGCCAGCAGTTTGGGCGGTCTATGGTTTGAATCTACCTACGAGCAGTACTTC. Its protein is CASSLGGLWFESTYEQYF. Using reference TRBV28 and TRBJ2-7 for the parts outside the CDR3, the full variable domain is DVKVTQSSRYLVKRTGEKVFLECVQDMDHENMFWYRQDPGLGLRLIYFSYDVKMKEKGDIPEGYSVSREKKERFSLILESASTNQTSMYLCASSLGGLWFESTYEQYFGPGTRLTVT.

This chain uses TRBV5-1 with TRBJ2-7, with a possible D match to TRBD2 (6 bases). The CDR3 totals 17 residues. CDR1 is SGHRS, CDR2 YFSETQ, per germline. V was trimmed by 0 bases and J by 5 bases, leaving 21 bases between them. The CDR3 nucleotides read TGCGCCAGCAGCTTGGAGGTTGGTTTGGGACTGTTCAACGAGCAGTACTTC. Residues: CASSLEVGLGLFNEQYF.

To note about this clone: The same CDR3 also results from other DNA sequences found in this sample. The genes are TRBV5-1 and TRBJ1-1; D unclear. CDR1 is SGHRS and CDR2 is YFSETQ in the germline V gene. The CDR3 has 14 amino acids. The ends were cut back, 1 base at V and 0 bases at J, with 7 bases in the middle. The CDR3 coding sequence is TGCGCCAGCAGCTTGAGTACTCTGAACACTGAAGCTTTCTTT. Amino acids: CASSLSTLNTEAFF.

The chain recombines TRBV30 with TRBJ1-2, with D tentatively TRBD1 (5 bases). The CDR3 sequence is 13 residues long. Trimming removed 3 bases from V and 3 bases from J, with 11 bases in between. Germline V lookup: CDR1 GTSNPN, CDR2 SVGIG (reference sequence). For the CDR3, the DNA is TGTGCCTGGAGCGCAGGGTTCGACTATGGCTACACCTTC. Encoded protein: CAWSAGFDYGYTF. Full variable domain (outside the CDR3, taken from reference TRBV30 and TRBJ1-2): SQTIHQWPATLVQPVGSPLSLECTVEGTSNPNLYWYRQAAGRGLQLLFYSVGIGQISSEVPQNLSASRPQDRQFILSSKKLLLSDSGFYLCAWSAGFDYGYTFGSGTRLTVV.

Written as DNA, the CDR3 is TGTGCCGGACTGTCAGTGGGTTACAATGAGCAGTTCTTC. Protein sequence: CAGLSVGYNEQFF. The chain links TRBV2 to TRBJ2-1; perhaps TRBD2 as D (5 bases). Trimming took 11 bases from V and 4 from J, leaving 15 bases between them. The CDR3 has 13 residues. The germline CDR1 and CDR2 sequences are SNHLY and FYNNEI.

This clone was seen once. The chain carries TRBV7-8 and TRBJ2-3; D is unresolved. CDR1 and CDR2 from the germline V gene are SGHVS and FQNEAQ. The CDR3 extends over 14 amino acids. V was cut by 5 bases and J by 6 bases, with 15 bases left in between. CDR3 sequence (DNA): TGTGCCAGCAGCCCCGGGTGGCAGAGCGATACGCAGTATTTT. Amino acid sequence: CASSPGWQSDTQYF.

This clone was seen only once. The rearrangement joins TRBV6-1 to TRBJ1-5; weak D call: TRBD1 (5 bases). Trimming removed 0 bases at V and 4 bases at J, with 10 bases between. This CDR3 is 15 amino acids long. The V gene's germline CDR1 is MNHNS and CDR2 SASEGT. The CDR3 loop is CASSEAFWTNQPQHF. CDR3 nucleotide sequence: TGTGCCAGCAGTGAAGCGTTTTGGACAAATCAGCCCCAGCATTTT.

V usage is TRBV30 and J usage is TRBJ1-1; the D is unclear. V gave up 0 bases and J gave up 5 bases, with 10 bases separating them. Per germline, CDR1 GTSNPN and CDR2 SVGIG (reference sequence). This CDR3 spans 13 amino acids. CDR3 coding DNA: TGTGCCTGGAGTGTGTGGAGAGGGACTGAAGCTTTCTTT. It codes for CAWSVWRGTEAFF.

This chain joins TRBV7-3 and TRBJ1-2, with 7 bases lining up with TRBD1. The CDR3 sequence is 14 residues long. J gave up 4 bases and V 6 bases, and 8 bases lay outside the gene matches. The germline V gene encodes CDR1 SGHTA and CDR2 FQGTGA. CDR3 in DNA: TGTGCCAGCAGGTCAAGGGGACAGCCCTATGGCTACACCTTC. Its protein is CASRSRGQPYGYTF.

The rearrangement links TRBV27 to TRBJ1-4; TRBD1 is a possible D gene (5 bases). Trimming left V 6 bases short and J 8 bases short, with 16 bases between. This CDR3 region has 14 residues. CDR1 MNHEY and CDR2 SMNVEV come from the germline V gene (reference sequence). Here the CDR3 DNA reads TGTGCCAGCAGCCGCCGGGGGAGAGGGGAAAAACTGTTTTTT. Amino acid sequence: CASSRRGRGEKLFF.

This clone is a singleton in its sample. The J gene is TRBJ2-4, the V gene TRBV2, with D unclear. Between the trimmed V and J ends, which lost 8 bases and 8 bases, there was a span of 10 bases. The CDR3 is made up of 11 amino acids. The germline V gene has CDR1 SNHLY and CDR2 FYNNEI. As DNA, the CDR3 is TGTGCCAGCTCAAATCTAGACATTCAGTACTTC. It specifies CASSNLDIQYF.

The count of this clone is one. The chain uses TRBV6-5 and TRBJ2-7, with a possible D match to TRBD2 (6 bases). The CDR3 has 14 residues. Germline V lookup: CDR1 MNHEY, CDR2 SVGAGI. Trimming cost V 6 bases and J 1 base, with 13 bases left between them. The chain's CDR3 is CASSFGGPSYEQYF. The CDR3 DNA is TGTGCCAGCAGCTTTGGAGGGCCGTCCTACGAGCAGTACTTC.

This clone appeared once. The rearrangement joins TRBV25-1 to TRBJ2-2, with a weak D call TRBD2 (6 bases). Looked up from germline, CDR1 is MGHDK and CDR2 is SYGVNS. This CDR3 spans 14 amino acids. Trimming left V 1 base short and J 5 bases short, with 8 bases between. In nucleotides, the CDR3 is TGTGCCAGCAGTGAATCGACTAGGACCGGGGAGCTGTTTTTT. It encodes CASSESTRTGELFF.

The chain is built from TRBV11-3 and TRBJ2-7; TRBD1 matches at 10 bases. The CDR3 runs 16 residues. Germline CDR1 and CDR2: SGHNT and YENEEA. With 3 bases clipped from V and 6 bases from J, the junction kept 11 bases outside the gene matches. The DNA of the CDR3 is TGTGCCAGCAGCTTCACCACGACAGGGGGCCTGAGCGAGCAGTACTTC. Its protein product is CASSFTTTGGLSEQYF.

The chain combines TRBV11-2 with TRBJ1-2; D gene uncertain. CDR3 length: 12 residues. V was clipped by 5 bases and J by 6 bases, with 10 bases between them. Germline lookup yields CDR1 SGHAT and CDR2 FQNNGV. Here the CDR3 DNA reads TGTGCCAGCAGCCATTCTGGGGATGGCTACACCTTC. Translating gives CASSHSGDGYTF.

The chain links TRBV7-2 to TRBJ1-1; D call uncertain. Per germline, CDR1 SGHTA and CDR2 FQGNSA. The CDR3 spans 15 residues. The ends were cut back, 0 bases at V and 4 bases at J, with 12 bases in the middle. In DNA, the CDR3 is TGTGCCAGCAGCTTAGCCGCGGGGATGGCCACTGAAGCTTTCTTT. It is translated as CASSLAAGMATEAFF.

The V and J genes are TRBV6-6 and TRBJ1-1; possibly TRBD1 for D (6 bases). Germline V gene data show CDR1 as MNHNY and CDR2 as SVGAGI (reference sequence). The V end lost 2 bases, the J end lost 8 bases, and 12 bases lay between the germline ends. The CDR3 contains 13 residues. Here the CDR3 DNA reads TGTGCCAGCAGTTACGGTGGGGGCAGGGAAGCTTTCTTT. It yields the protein CASSYGGGREAFF.

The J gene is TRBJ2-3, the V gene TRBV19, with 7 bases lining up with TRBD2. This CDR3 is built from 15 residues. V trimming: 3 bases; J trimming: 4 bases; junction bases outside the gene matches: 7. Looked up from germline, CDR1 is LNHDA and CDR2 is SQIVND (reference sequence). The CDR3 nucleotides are TGTGCCAGTAGTATGGGCGGCGGGAGCGCAGATACGCAGTATTTT. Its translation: CASSMGGGSADTQYF.